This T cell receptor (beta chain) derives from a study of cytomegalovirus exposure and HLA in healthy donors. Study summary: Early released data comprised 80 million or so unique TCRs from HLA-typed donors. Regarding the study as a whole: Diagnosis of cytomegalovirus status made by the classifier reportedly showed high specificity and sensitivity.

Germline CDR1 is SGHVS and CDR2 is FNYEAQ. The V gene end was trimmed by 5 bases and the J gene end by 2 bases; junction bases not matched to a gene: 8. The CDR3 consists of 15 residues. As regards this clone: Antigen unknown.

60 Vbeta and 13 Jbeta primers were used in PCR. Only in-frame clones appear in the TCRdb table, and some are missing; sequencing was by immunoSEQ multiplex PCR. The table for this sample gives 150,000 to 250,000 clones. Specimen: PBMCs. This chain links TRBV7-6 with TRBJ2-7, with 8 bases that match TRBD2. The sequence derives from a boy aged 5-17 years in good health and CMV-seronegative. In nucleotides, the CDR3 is TGTGCCAGCAGCCTATATAGCGGGGCAGCCTACGAGCAGTACTTC. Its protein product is CASSLYSGAAYEQYF. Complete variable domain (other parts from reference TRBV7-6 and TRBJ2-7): GAGVSQSPRYKVTKRGQDVALRCDPISGHVSLYWYRQALGQGPEFLTYFNYEAQQDKSGLPNDRFSAERPEGSISTLTIQRTEQRDSAMYRCASSLYSGAAYEQYFGPGTRLTVT.